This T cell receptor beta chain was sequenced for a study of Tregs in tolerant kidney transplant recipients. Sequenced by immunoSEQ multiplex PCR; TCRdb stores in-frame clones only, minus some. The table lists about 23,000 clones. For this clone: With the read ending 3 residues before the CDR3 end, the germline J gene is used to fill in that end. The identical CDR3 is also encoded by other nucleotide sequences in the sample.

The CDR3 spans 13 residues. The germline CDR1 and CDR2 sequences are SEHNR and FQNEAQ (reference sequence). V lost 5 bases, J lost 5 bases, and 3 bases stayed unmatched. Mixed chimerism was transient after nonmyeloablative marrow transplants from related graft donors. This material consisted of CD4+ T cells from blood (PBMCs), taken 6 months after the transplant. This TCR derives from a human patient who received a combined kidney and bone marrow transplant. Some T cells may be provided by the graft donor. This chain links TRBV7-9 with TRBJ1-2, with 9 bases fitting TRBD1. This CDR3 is CASSLGQGYGYTF. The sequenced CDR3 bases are TGTGCCAGCAGCCTCGGACAGGGGTATGGC. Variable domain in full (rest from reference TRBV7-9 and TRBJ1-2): DTGVSQNPRHKITKRGQNVTFRCDPISEHNRLYWYRQTLGQGPEFLTYFQNEAQLEKSRLLSDRFSAERPKGSFSTLEIQRTEQGDSAMYLCASSLGQGYGYTFGSGTRLTVV.